A single sample gave rise to the 25 T cell receptor beta chains below, sequenced in a study of spatial heterogeneity in lung cancer. TCRdb redid the calling of the 5' RACE reads with MiXCR, one entry per CDR3 protein. This sample carries tens of thousands of distinct CDR3 sequences, roughly 5.9% of them seen once, and the ten largest clones take around 15%. The time point is: sample taken at primary tumor resection. The starting material was PBMCs, obtained at surgery. These receptors were obtained from a female donor with early-stage non-small cell lung cancer.

CDR3 protein: CASITWDTLGQNTEAFF. CDR3 in DNA: TGTGCCAGCATTACGTGGGACACTCTTGGGCAGAACACTGAAGCTTTCTTT. The rearrangement links TRBV28 to TRBJ1-1, with a weak D call TRBD1 (6 bases). The V end lost 7 bases, the J end lost 1 base, and 22 bases lay between the germline ends. The CDR3 totals 17 residues. Per germline, CDR1 MDHEN and CDR2 SYDVKM.

This clonotype came up a few times. The J gene is TRBJ2-3, the V gene TRBV28, with 10 bases that match TRBD1. This CDR3 is 18 amino acids long. V shed 4 bases, J shed 6 bases, and the junction held 16 bases outside the gene matches. The germline V gene encodes CDR1 MDHEN and CDR2 SYDVKM. In nucleotides, the CDR3 is TGTGCCAGCAGTTACGGGACAGGGGAGACATTAGGTGTTGATACGCAGTATTTT. Its protein is CASSYGTGETLGVDTQYF.

The chain joins TRBV29-1 to TRBJ2-1, with 13 bases identical to TRBD2. With 7 bases clipped from V and 0 bases from J, the junction kept 9 bases outside the gene matches. The V gene's germline CDR1 is SQVTM and CDR2 ANQGSEA. The CDR3 runs to 17 residues. CDR3 nucleotides: TGCAGCGCGAGACTAGCGGGAGGCCCGAGCTCCTACAATGAGCAGTTCTTC. Translation gives CSARLAGGPSSYNEQFF.

This clonotype was detected ten times or more. The rearrangement uses TRBV11-2 and TRBJ2-2; the D is unclear. V was pared by 4 bases and J by 2 bases, with 2 bases between. CDR3 size: 12 residues. The germline V gene has CDR1 SGHAT and CDR2 FQNNGV. CDR3 coding DNA: TGTGCCAGCAGCTCAAACACCGGGGAGCTGTTTTTT. Protein sequence: CASSSNTGELFF.

The V and J genes are TRBV18 and TRBJ2-1; D may be TRBD1 (5 bases). The CDR3 has 15 residues. V was trimmed by 3 bases and J by 0 bases, leaving 9 bases between them. From germline, CDR1 is KGHSH and CDR2 LQKENI. The CDR3 region is CASSPPTDSYNEQFF. The DNA of the CDR3 is TGTGCCAGCTCACCGCCGACAGACTCCTACAATGAGCAGTTCTTC.

This clonotype was counted at least ten times. The V call is TRBV10-3, the J call TRBJ2-1, with a tentative D call TRBD2 (6 bases). CDR1 ENHRY and CDR2 SYGVKD come from the germline V gene. Trimming shortened V by 5 bases and J by 5 bases, and 10 bases separated the two germline ends. The CDR3 runs to 13 residues. The CDR3 here is CAISPGLDNEQFF. CDR3 DNA: TGTGCCATCAGTCCGGGACTTGACAATGAGCAGTTCTTC.

In its sample, this clonotype was seen many times. This rearrangement joins TRBV28 to TRBJ2-3; 8 nucleotides match TRBD2. This CDR3 is built from 15 residues. V was pared by 5 bases and J by 6 bases, with 10 bases of the junction left unmatched. The germline V gene has CDR1 MDHEN and CDR2 SYDVKM. The CDR3 DNA reads as TGTGCCAGCAGTCCCATAGCGGGACCGAGGGATACGCAGTATTTT. Its translation is CASSPIAGPRDTQYF.

This clonotype was observed many times. The chain has TRBV11-2 and TRBJ2-3; D unclear. Trimming took 1 base from V and 1 from J, leaving 6 bases between them. The CDR3 extends over 14 amino acids. CDR1 is SGHAT, CDR2 FQNNGV, per germline. The CDR3 sequence: CASSLVGGTDTQYF. CDR3 sequence (DNA): TGTGCCAGCAGCTTAGTAGGCGGCACAGATACGCAGTATTTT.

This clonotype was observed a few times. This rearrangement joins TRBV7-6 to TRBJ1-5; no clear D gene. Germline CDR1 SGHVS, CDR2 FNYEAQ. The CDR3 extends over 13 amino acids. V lost 3 bases, J lost 5 bases, and 8 bases lay in between. In DNA, the CDR3 is TGTGCCAGCAGCTTGAATTCCGATCAGCCCCAGCATTTT. Protein product: CASSLNSDQPQHF.

Many counts were recorded for this clonotype. V usage is TRBV5-6 and J usage is TRBJ1-1; no firm D call. The ends were cut back, 1 base at V and 2 bases at J, with 9 bases in the middle. Germline V lookup: CDR1 SGHDT, CDR2 YYEEEE. This CDR3 is 14 amino acids long. This CDR3 is CASSLISRNTEAFF. Written as DNA, the CDR3 is TGTGCCAGCAGCTTGATATCGAGAAACACTGAAGCTTTCTTT. The full variable domain, completed using reference TRBV5-6 and TRBJ1-1, is DAGVTQSPTHLIKTRGQQVTLRCSPKSGHDTVSWYQQALGQGPQFIFQYYEEEERQRGNFPDRFSGHQFPNYSSELNVNALLLGDSALYLCASSLISRNTEAFFGQGTRLTVV.

This clonotype occurred many times. The chain carries TRBV5-1 and TRBJ2-5, with D unresolved. V was pared by 0 bases and J by 5 bases, with 17 bases between. The CDR3 extends over 16 amino acids. CDR1 and CDR2 from the germline V gene are SGHRS and YFSETQ. The DNA of the CDR3 is TGCGCCAGCAGCTTGGCCGACGCTCCTTTCGGGGAGACCCAGTACTTC. Translated, it gives CASSLADAPFGETQYF.

This clonotype was recorded many times. CDR3 loop: CASSLYGTGANVLTF. The CDR3 DNA reads TGTGCCAGCAGCTTGTACGGGACTGGGGCCAACGTCCTGACTTTC. The chain is built from TRBV5-6 and TRBJ2-6, with D possibly TRBD2 on 5 matching bases. The CDR3 covers 15 residues. The ends were cut back, 1 base at V and 2 bases at J, with 7 bases in the middle. Germline V gene lookup returns CDR1 SGHDT and CDR2 YYEEEE. The whole variable domain, filled in from reference TRBV5-6 and TRBJ2-6, reads DAGVTQSPTHLIKTRGQQVTLRCSPKSGHDTVSWYQQALGQGPQFIFQYYEEEERQRGNFPDRFSGHQFPNYSSELNVNALLLGDSALYLCASSLYGTGANVLTFGAGSRLTVL.

This clonotype was counted only a few times. One end of the junction fails to match germline, which may point to a read error. The V and J genes are TRBV29-1 and TRBJ2-3; D is ambiguous. The CDR3 is made up of 12 amino acids. In germline, CDR1 is SQVTM, CDR2 ANQGSEA. The CDR3 DNA follows: TGCAGCTTTGACTTAGAAACAGATACGCAGTATTTT. Translated: CSFDLETDTQYF.

This clonotype was seen repeatedly, ten times or more. The CDR3 loop reads CATSALAGVDEQFF. CDR3 DNA: TGTGCCACCAGCGCACTAGCGGGAGTAGATGAGCAGTTCTTC. The V and J genes are TRBV15 and TRBJ2-1; TRBD2 agrees at 11 bases. In germline, CDR1 is LNHNV, CDR2 YYDKDF (reference sequence). This CDR3 contains 14 residues. V lost 5 bases, J lost 8 bases, and 5 bases stayed unmatched. Together with reference TRBV15 and TRBJ2-1, the CDR3 gives the full variable domain: DAMVIQNPRYQVTQFGKPVTLSCSQTLNHNVMYWYQQKSSQAPKLLFHYYDKDFNNEADTPDNFQSRRPNTSFCFLDIRSPGLGDTAMYLCATSALAGVDEQFFGPGTRLTVL.

The table lists this clonotype with many counts. The chain couples TRBV20-1 to TRBJ1-1; 10 bases fit TRBD1. CDR1 DFQATT and CDR2 SNEGSKA come from the germline V gene (reference sequence). The CDR3 is 15 residues long. V lost 5 bases to trimming and J lost 3 bases; unmatched junction nucleotides: 9. The CDR3 coding sequence is TGCAGTGCTGGAAAGTTTGGGACAGGGGACACTGAAGCTTTCTTT. This encodes CSAGKFGTGDTEAFF.

This clonotype was seen repeatedly, ten times or more. The chain carries TRBV4-2 and TRBJ1-5; unclear D gene. Germline V gives CDR1 LGHNA, CDR2 YNFKEQ. Trimming removed 3 bases from V and 1 base from J, with 7 bases in between. This CDR3 has 14 amino acids. CDR3 nucleotide sequence: TGTGCCAGCAGCCAGGTGGCCAGCAATCAGCCCCAGCATTTT. Translation gives CASSQVASNQPQHF.

This clonotype was picked up many times. The J gene is TRBJ2-2, the V gene TRBV6-2 or TRBV6-3; 7 bases match TRBD2. Per germline, CDR1 MNHEY and CDR2 SVGEGT. The junction had 9 bases not matched to a gene; V was cut back by 6 bases and J by 2 bases. The CDR3 is made up of 16 amino acids. CDR3 in amino acids: CASRLLTSRNTGELFF. Written as DNA, the CDR3 is TGTGCCAGCAGACTCCTGACTAGCAGAAACACCGGGGAGCTGTTTTTT.

This clonotype appeared many times. The chain links TRBV28 to TRBJ2-4, with TRBD1 matching over 9 bases. The CDR3 sequence is 16 residues long. Germline V gene sequence: CDR1 MDHEN, CDR2 SYDVKM. J lost 0 bases, V lost 4 bases, and 4 bases had no gene match. The chain's CDR3 is CASSSTGGIAKNIQYF. CDR3 sequence (DNA): TGTGCCAGCAGTTCGACAGGGGGGATAGCCAAAAACATTCAGTACTTC.

The chain is built from TRBV27 and TRBJ2-5, with 7 bases lining up with TRBD1. This CDR3 has 17 residues. J lost 5 bases, V lost 5 bases, and 17 bases had no gene match. Germline V gene sequence: CDR1 MNHEY, CDR2 SMNVEV (reference sequence). CDR3 in DNA: TGTGCCAGCAGTGAACCCAATATACCGGGACAGATGGAGACCCAGTACTTC. Amino acid sequence: CASSEPNIPGQMETQYF.

This clonotype was seen a handful of times. J is TRBJ1-5 and V is TRBV7-8; no firm D call. The CDR3 has 16 amino acids. V shed 1 base and J shed 0 bases, with 10 bases lying between them. Looked up from germline, CDR1 is SGHVS and CDR2 is FQNEAQ. CDR3 protein: CASSLVFRGSNQPQHF. The CDR3 DNA follows: TGTGCCAGCAGCTTAGTGTTCCGGGGTAGCAATCAGCCCCAGCATTTT.

This clonotype has a count of ten or more. This rearrangement joins TRBV5-4 to TRBJ1-1; D possibly corresponds to TRBD1 (6 bases). This CDR3 comprises 14 residues. Germline V gene sequence: CDR1 SGHNT, CDR2 YYREEE (reference sequence). V lost 1 base and J lost 0, with 7 bases in between. This CDR3 is CASSLTGLNTEAFF. The CDR3 DNA sequence: TGTGCCAGCAGCTTGACAGGGCTGAACACTGAAGCTTTCTTT.

J is TRBJ1-2 and V is TRBV3-1; 8 bases match TRBD1. Germline CDR1 and CDR2: LGHDT and YNNKEL (reference sequence). The CDR3 is 15 residues long. Trimming cost V 4 bases and J 5 bases; bases outside gene matches: 9. In nucleotides, the CDR3 is TGTGCCAGCAGCCTGGGGCAGGGGGCAGGGTATGGCTACACCTTC. Protein sequence: CASSLGQGAGYGYTF.

This clonotype occurred many times. This chain connects TRBV5-1 to TRBJ1-4; D possibly corresponds to TRBD1 (5 bases). Per the germline V gene, CDR1 is SGHRS and CDR2 is YFSETQ. Trimming shortened V by 4 bases and J by 0 bases, and 19 bases separated the two germline ends. This CDR3 is built from 18 residues. The chain's CDR3 is CASSEGRMNLATNEKLFF. CDR3 DNA sequence: TGCGCCAGCAGCGAGGGACGAATGAATCTTGCAACTAATGAAAAACTGTTTTTT. Complete variable domain (other parts from reference TRBV5-1 and TRBJ1-4): KAGVTQTPRYLIKTRGQQVTLSCSPISGHRSVSWYQQTPGQGLQFLFEYFSETQRNKGNFPGRFSGRQFSNSRSEMNVSTLELGDSALYLCASSEGRMNLATNEKLFFGSGTQLSVL.

This clonotype was counted at least ten times. The rearrangement uses TRBV29-1 and TRBJ2-2, with 8 bases lining up with TRBD1. The V segment lost 5 bases and the J segment 3 bases; nucleotides outside the gene matches: 5. The germline gives CDR1 SQVTM, CDR2 ANQGSEA. This CDR3 is built from 14 residues. DNA of the CDR3: TGCAGCGTTCCAGGGGGCGGCGACACCGGGGAGCTGTTTTTT. Translating it yields CSVPGGGDTGELFF.

This clonotype occurred many times. The DNA of the CDR3 is TGTGCCAGCAGTTTGGGGCCCCCCGGGACTAGCGGGAGAGATGAGCAGTTCTTC. Translating it yields CASSLGPPGTSGRDEQFF. The V and J genes are TRBV28 and TRBJ2-1; 14 nucleotides agree with TRBD2. The CDR3 runs 18 residues. The germline V gene has CDR1 MDHEN and CDR2 SYDVKM. The V and J ends lost 3 bases and 8 bases, in that order; junction bases with no gene match: 12.